This paragraph covers one T cell receptor beta chain sequence. It has no known antigen specificity. No base quality information exists; no much larger clone differs at one position. PBMCs were separated by density centrifugation and stained for CD3, CD4 and CD8, after which CD4+ and CD8+ T cells were sorted on a FACSAria. Scalp biopsies and blood samples were obtained from unaffected controls. Receptors were amplified or captured by the immunoSEQ multiplex PCR assay. RNA was extracted from all samples and reverse transcribed into cDNA as template for TCR sequencing. SuperScript III was used for first-strand cDNA synthesis, primed with a 2:1 mix of oligo-dT and random hexamers. A synthetic immune receptor repertoire was used to assess amplification bias, and residual bias was removed computationally. Per the authors' processing: Raw reads were preprocessed for error removal, and CDR3 was defined according to IMGT conventions as running from the conserved cysteine to phenylalanine. To get clonality, Shannon entropy was normalized by log2 of the number of productive unique TCRs and the result was subtracted from 1. Whether each scalp clone was CD4 or CD8 was inferred by checking scalp TCRbeta sequences against the CD4 and CD8 repertoires from sorted blood. TCRdb's version of the immuneACCESS table is confined to in-frame rearrangements and falls short of the full clone set. An unresolved V gene accounts for under half of the shortfall where checked; the remainder is of unknown origin. V and J calls and clone size are as listed in that table; D and trimming were resolved from the DNA. This sample holds 95,000 to 120,000 clones; 55% to 75% were observed only once. The ten largest clones take up 20% to 25% of the sample.

The CDR3 holds 11 amino acids from the cysteine to the phenylalanine. Kept here is only the CDR3 DNA, which spans 33 bases and is read in frame from base 1. V and J lose 7 bases and 6 bases, and a span of 7 bases separates them. CDR1 is given as LNHDA and CDR2 as SQIVND, both from the germline V gene (reference sequence). These data are taken from a study of CD8+ T cells in alopecia areata (dated by TCRdb to 2016 to 2019). In terms of the full investigation: To study T cell clonal expansion in alopecia areata, the researchers applied high-throughput TCRbeta sequencing to both the C3H/HeJ mouse model and human patients. Human TCRbeta sequencing covered scalp tissue and sorted CD4+ and CD8+ peripheral blood T cells from patchy and totalis/universalis alopecia areata patients and healthy controls. RNA came from the PAXgene miRNA kit for fixed scalp, the miRNeasy kit for PBMCs, and the RNeasy kit for mouse skin. Clonality in the scalp was compared among normal scalp (n=4), patchy alopecia areata scalp (n=8), and alopecia totalis/universalis scalp (n=8). TCRbeta CDR3 regions were amplified by immunoSEQ multiplex PCR using 35 Vbeta forward and 13 Jbeta reverse primers.

Paper-wide results and their limitations: TCR sequences shared between patients were less clear than in mice, possibly partly because of HLA diversity in the patient population. Unlike mouse skin, which is dominated by gammadelta T cells, normal human skin has resident alphabeta T cells that are also sequenced, and this complicates analysis of the scalp TCR repertoire. Lesional scalp, especially in alopecia totalis/universalis, showed higher clonality and more expanded CD8+ clones than normal scalp, suggesting antigenic drive.

The chain joins TRBV19 to TRBJ2-4; the D segment cannot be called with confidence. The sample was CD8+ T cells sorted from blood. The receptor was derived from a human donor in good health. The DNA sequence reads TGTGCCAGTATGATGAGAAACATTCAGTACTTC. It codes for CASMMRNIQYF.